These 24 T cell receptor beta chains were all obtained from the same sample, sequenced in a study of T cell changes during pregnancy in multiple sclerosis. Here immunoSEQ multiplex PCR was the method, and the copy in TCRdb shows in-frame clones only, minus some. The repertoire holds around 57,000 clones, with about nine tenths as singletons. Sequenced material: peripheral blood, taken in the first trimester of pregnancy. These receptor sequences come from a female donor with multiple sclerosis, enrolled in a pregnancy study.

This chain uses TRBV7-8 with TRBJ2-5; 7 positions match TRBD1. The CDR3 loop spans 14 amino acids. Germline-derived CDR1 and CDR2 are SGHVS and FQNEAQ. The V segment lost 4 bases and the J segment 3 bases; nucleotides outside the gene matches: 5. CDR3 DNA: TGTGCCAGCAGCTCGACAGGGAATAAAGAGACCCAGTACTTC. This sequence encodes CASSSTGNKETQYF.

The rearrangement uses TRBV11-2 and TRBJ2-5; weak D call: TRBD2 (6 bases). CDR1 is SGHAT and CDR2 is FQNNGV in the germline V gene. CDR3 size: 13 residues. Deletions cut 5 bases from V and 1 base from J, with 8 bases between. In DNA, the CDR3 is TGTGCCAGCAGCGGGGACTTCCAAGAGACCCAGTACTTC. It codes for CASSGDFQETQYF.

This chain connects TRBV5-1 to TRBJ1-2; TRBD1 aligns across 7 bases. Trimming cost V 3 bases and J 4 bases; bases outside gene matches: 9. Germline assignment: CDR1 SGHRS and CDR2 YFSETQ. The CDR3 loop spans 15 amino acids. CDR3 protein: CASSSQDRTSYGYTF. The CDR3, as DNA: TGCGCCAGCAGCTCTCAGGACAGGACCTCCTATGGCTACACCTTC.

The J gene is TRBJ1-5, the V gene TRBV19; 7 bases are shared with TRBD1. The junction had 9 bases not matched to a gene; V was cut back by 7 bases and J by 6 bases. Per the germline V gene, CDR1 is LNHDA and CDR2 is SQIVND (reference sequence). The CDR3 runs to 14 residues. CDR3 sequence: CASNPVGGGQPQHF. The CDR3 DNA follows: TGTGCCAGTAACCCTGTAGGGGGCGGTCAGCCCCAGCATTTT.

J is TRBJ1-2 and V is TRBV30; 11 positions match TRBD1. The germline V gene encodes CDR1 GTSNPN and CDR2 SVGIG (reference sequence). V was pared by 3 bases and J by 6 bases, with 12 bases of the junction left unmatched. This CDR3 has 16 amino acids. The CDR3 spells CAWRLLRDRGRNGYTF. For the CDR3, the DNA is TGTGCCTGGAGACTACTCCGGGACAGGGGGAGGAATGGCTACACCTTC.

V is TRBV7-9 and J is TRBJ2-5; D is perhaps TRBD2 (6 bases). Per the germline V gene, CDR1 is SEHNR and CDR2 is FQNEAQ (reference sequence). CDR3 length: 18 amino acids. The V end lost 2 bases, the J end lost 2 bases, and 21 bases lay between the germline ends. CDR3 sequence: CASSLRRRGSGRQETQYF. CDR3 in DNA: TGTGCCAGCAGCTTAAGAAGGCGGGGCTCGGGACGACAAGAGACCCAGTACTTC.

The chain combines TRBV5-6 with TRBJ1-1; D unclear. Trimming removed 0 bases at V and 13 bases at J, with 10 bases between. The CDR3 extends over 11 amino acids. CDR1 and CDR2 from the germline V gene are SGHDT and YYEEEE. CDR3 nucleotides: TGTGCCAGCAGCTTGGTTAGCTCAGTTTTCTTT. This sequence encodes CASSLVSSVFF.

CDR3 region: CASSLDSYGYTF. Here the CDR3 DNA reads TGTGCCAGCAGTCTGGACAGCTATGGCTACACCTTC. The chain couples TRBV5-4 to TRBJ1-2; tentative D call: TRBD1 (6 bases). Trimming took off 5 bases at V and 4 bases at J, with 9 bases between the two ends. The germline CDR1 and CDR2 sequences are SGHNT and YYREEE (reference sequence). This CDR3 has 12 residues.

The J gene is TRBJ1-2, the V gene TRBV5-1; 7 bases are shared with TRBD1. This CDR3 spans 13 amino acids. The germline gives CDR1 SGHRS, CDR2 YFSETQ. V lost 4 bases to trimming and J lost 5 bases; unmatched junction nucleotides: 5. CDR3 bases: TGCGCCAGCAGCAACAGGGGCTCTTATGGCTACACCTTC. Residues: CASSNRGSYGYTF.

The chain has TRBV5-8 and TRBJ2-1; 10 bases are a match to TRBD2. V was clipped by 3 bases and J by 0 bases; unmatched bases: 9. The CDR3 runs to 18 residues. Germline V gene lookup returns CDR1 SGHTS and CDR2 YDEGEE. This CDR3 reads CASSYGLAGDISYNEQFF. CDR3 DNA sequence: TGTGCCAGCAGCTACGGGCTAGCGGGAGATATCTCCTACAATGAGCAGTTCTTC. The full variable domain, its missing parts supplied by reference TRBV5-8 and TRBJ2-1, is EAGVTQSPTHLIKTRGQQATLRCSPISGHTSVYWYQQALGLGLQFLLWYDEGEERNRGNFPPRFSGRQFPNYSSELNVNALELEDSALYLCASSYGLAGDISYNEQFFGPGTRLTVL.

V gene TRBV27 combines with J gene TRBJ1-1, with D unresolved. Germline CDR1 is MNHEY and CDR2 is SMNVEV (reference sequence). The V and J ends lost 3 bases and 3 bases respectively, with 8 bases between them. This CDR3 has 13 amino acids. As DNA, the CDR3 is TGTGCCAGCAGTTTTATCGGGGACACTGAAGCTTTCTTT. Its translation is CASSFIGDTEAFF.

The chain is built from TRBV9 and TRBJ2-5; D remains ambiguous. The CDR3 covers 14 residues. V dropped 0 bases and J dropped 3 bases, with 9 bases sitting between them. Germline CDR1 SGDLS, CDR2 YYNGEE. CDR3 in amino acids: CASSVDINEETQYF. The CDR3 DNA is TGTGCCAGCAGCGTAGACATAAACGAAGAGACCCAGTACTTC.

This clone has at least ten counts. V is TRBV6-5 and J is TRBJ1-2; D is unclear. Germline values: CDR1 MNHEY, CDR2 SVGAGI. V was clipped by 3 bases and J by 2 bases, with 7 bases between them. This CDR3 is built from 13 residues. CDR3 sequence: CASSYAANYGYTF. The DNA for the CDR3 is TGTGCCAGCAGTTATGCGGCAAACTATGGCTACACCTTC.

The chain couples TRBV30 to TRBJ2-6; 9 bases match TRBD1. V lost 7 bases to trimming and J lost 0 bases; unmatched junction nucleotides: 13. This CDR3 is built from 18 residues. The germline V gene encodes CDR1 GTSNPN and CDR2 SVGIG (reference sequence). CDR3 DNA sequence: TGTGCCTCCAAAAACAGGGGGCGTCAATACTCTGGGGCCAACGTCCTGACTTTC. Protein product: CASKNRGRQYSGANVLTF.

V is TRBV25-1 and J is TRBJ1-1; a weak D match, TRBD1 (5 bases). CDR1 MGHDK and CDR2 SYGVNS come from the germline V gene. V lost 0 bases and J 10 bases, leaving 15 bases between the germline ends. This CDR3 is built from 14 residues. The CDR3 coding sequence is TGTGCCAGCAGTGAATATTATCAGGGAATCGGAGCTTTCTTT. Amino acids: CASSEYYQGIGAFF.

This clone was observed a handful of times. V and J are TRBV11-1 and TRBJ2-2; no definite D call. Germline assignment: CDR1 SGHAT and CDR2 FQDESV (reference sequence). V lost 3 bases and J 7 bases, leaving 9 bases between the germline ends. The CDR3 runs to 13 residues. CDR3 in amino acids: CASSLLHGGELFF. The CDR3 nucleotides read TGTGCCAGCAGCTTGTTACATGGCGGGGAGCTGTTTTTT.

This chain links TRBV30 with TRBJ2-7; maybe TRBD1 (5 bases). CDR3 length: 12 residues. V was pared by 3 bases and J by 4 bases, with 10 bases between. Germline V CDR1 and CDR2: GTSNPN, SVGIG (reference sequence). The CDR3: CAWSRAQYEQYF. For the CDR3, the DNA is TGTGCCTGGAGCAGGGCGCAATACGAGCAGTACTTC.

The chain employs TRBV9 and TRBJ1-1; D remains ambiguous. CDR3 size: 12 residues. V was clipped by 4 bases and J by 3 bases, with 7 bases between them. Germline CDR1 reads SGDLS; CDR2 reads YYNGEE. CDR3 sequence: CASSPTDTEAFF. The CDR3 DNA follows: TGTGCCAGCAGCCCTACGGACACTGAAGCTTTCTTT.

This chain uses TRBV4-2 with TRBJ2-5; 8 positions match TRBD1. The germline V gene encodes CDR1 LGHNA and CDR2 YNFKEQ. V shed 0 bases and J 3 bases; nucleotides not matched to a gene: 6. CDR3 size: 16 residues. DNA for the CDR3: TGTGCCAGCAGCCAAGATCGGACAGGGTGGGAAGAGACCCAGTACTTC. It codes for CASSQDRTGWEETQYF.

This clone appeared once. This rearrangement joins TRBV19 to TRBJ1-1, with D perhaps matching TRBD1 (5 bases). The CDR3 runs to 13 residues. CDR1 LNHDA and CDR2 SQIVND come from the germline V gene (reference sequence). V shed 3 bases and J shed 4 bases, with 9 bases lying between them. CDR3 sequence reads: CASSIMGPTEAFF. CDR3 DNA sequence: TGTGCCAGTAGTATTATGGGGCCCACTGAAGCTTTCTTT.

This chain links TRBV7-2 with TRBJ2-3, with a weak D call TRBD2 (6 bases). The length of the CDR3 is 16 residues. Between the trimmed V and J ends, which lost 5 bases and 4 bases, there was a span of 19 bases. Per the germline V gene, CDR1 is SGHTA and CDR2 is FQGNSA. In DNA form, the CDR3 reads TGTGCCAGCAGCCAAAATGTCGGGCGGAGGGCAGATACGCAGTATTTT. Its protein product is CASSQNVGRRADTQYF.

This sequence joins TRBV11-3 and TRBJ2-2; 11 bases agree with TRBD1. This CDR3 region has 17 residues. The germline V gene has CDR1 SGHNT and CDR2 YENEEA. The ends lost 5 bases at V and 6 bases at J; junction bases unmatched: 11. The CDR3 nucleotides read TGTGCCAGCAGCCCCAGGACAGGGGGCGGTAGGGCCGGGGAGCTGTTTTTT. Amino acids: CASSPRTGGGRAGELFF.

V gene TRBV6-5 combines with J gene TRBJ1-2; D perhaps matches TRBD1 (5 bases). V shed 6 bases and J shed 1 base, with 12 bases lying between them. Germline V lookup: CDR1 MNHEY, CDR2 SVGAGI. This CDR3 has 14 amino acids. CDR3 protein: CASRGGPVNYGYTF. The CDR3 region has the DNA TGTGCCAGCAGGGGGGGTCCCGTTAACTATGGCTACACCTTC.

The V and J genes are TRBV7-6 and TRBJ2-2; perhaps TRBD1 as D (6 bases). Per germline, CDR1 SGHVS and CDR2 FNYEAQ. Trimming pared 5 bases from V and 3 bases from J, leaving 10 bases between. The CDR3 sequence is 14 residues long. The CDR3 here is CASSLQGYTGELFF. Here the CDR3 DNA reads TGTGCCAGCAGCCTACAGGGTTACACCGGGGAGCTGTTTTTT.